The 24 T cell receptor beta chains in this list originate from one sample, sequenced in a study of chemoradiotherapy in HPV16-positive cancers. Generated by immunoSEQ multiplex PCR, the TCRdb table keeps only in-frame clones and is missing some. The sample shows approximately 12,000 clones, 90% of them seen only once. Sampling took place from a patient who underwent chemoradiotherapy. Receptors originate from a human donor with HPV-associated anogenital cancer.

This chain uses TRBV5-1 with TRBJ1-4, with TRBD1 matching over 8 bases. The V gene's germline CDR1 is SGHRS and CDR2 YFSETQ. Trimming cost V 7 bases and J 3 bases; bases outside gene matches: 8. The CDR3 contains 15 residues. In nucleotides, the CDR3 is TGCGCCAGCCGAGGACAGGGCCTTCCTAATGAAAAACTGTTTTTT. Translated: CASRGQGLPNEKLFF.

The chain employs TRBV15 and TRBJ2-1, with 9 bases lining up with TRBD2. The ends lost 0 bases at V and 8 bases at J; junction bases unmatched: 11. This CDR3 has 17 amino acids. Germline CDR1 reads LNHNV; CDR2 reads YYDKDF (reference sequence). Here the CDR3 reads CATSRDLAGASFYEQFF. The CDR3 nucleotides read TGTGCCACCAGCAGAGATTTAGCGGGAGCATCTTTCTATGAGCAGTTCTTC.

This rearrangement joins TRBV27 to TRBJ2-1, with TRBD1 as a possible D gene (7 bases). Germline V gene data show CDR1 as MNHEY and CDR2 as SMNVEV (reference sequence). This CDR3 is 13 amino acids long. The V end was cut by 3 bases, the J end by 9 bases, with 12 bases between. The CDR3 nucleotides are TGTGCCAGCAGTTTGAGCCAGGGGGGTGAGCAGTTCTTC. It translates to CASSLSQGGEQFF.

This chain's CDR3 is CASSSTGGFSNQPQHF. The CDR3, as DNA: TGTGCCAGTAGTTCCACGGGGGGATTTAGCAATCAGCCCCAGCATTTT. The chain combines TRBV19 with TRBJ1-5; perhaps TRBD1 as D (5 bases). This CDR3 comprises 16 residues. The germline V gene encodes CDR1 LNHDA and CDR2 SQIVND (reference sequence). Trimming removed 5 bases from V and 0 bases from J, with 14 bases in between.

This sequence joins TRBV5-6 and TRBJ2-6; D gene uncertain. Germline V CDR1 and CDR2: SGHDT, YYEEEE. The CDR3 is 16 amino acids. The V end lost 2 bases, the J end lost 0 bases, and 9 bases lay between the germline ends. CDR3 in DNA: TGTGCCAGCAGCTTCGATTCAATCTCTGGGGCCAACGTCCTGACTTTC. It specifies CASSFDSISGANVLTF. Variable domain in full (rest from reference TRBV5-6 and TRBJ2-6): DAGVTQSPTHLIKTRGQQVTLRCSPKSGHDTVSWYQQALGQGPQFIFQYYEEEERQRGNFPDRFSGHQFPNYSSELNVNALLLGDSALYLCASSFDSISGANVLTFGAGSRLTVL.

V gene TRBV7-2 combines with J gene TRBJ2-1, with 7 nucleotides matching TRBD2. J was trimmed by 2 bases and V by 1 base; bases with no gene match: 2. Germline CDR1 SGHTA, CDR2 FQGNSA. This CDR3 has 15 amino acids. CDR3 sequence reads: CASSLDAGAYNEQFF. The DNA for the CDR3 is TGTGCCAGCAGCTTAGACGCGGGAGCCTACAATGAGCAGTTCTTC.

This CDR3 reads CASSPGTSSSYEQYF. CDR3 sequence (DNA): TGCGCCAGCAGCCCGGGGACTAGCTCATCCTACGAGCAGTACTTC. This sequence joins TRBV5-1 and TRBJ2-7, with 9 bases fitting TRBD2. The CDR3 has 15 residues. From germline, CDR1 is SGHRS and CDR2 YFSETQ. The trim removed 4 bases at V and 1 base at J, leaving 6 bases unmatched.

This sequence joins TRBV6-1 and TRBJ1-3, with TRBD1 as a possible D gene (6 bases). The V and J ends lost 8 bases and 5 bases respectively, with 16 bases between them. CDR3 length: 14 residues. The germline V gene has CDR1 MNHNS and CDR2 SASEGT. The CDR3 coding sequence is TGTGCCAGCCTCAGCAGTCGGGGGCGAAACACCATATATTTT. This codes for CASLSSRGRNTIYF.

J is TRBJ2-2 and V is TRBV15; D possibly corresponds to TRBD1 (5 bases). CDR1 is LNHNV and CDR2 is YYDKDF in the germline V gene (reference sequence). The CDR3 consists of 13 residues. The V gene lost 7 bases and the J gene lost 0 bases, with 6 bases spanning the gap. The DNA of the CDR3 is TGTGCCACCAAGGACACGAACACCGGGGAGCTGTTTTTT. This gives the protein CATKDTNTGELFF.

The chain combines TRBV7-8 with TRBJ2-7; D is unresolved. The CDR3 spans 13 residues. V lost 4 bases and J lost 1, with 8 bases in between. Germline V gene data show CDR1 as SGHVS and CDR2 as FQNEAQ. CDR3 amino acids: CASSSGQSYEQYF. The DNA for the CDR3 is TGTGCCAGCAGCTCTGGGCAGTCCTACGAGCAGTACTTC.

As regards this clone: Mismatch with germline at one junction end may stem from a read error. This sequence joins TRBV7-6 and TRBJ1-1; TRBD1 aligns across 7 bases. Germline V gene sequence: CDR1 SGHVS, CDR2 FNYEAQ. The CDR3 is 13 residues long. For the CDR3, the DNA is TGTGCCAGCAGTTTAGACAGGGATGCCGAAGCTTTCTTT. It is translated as CASSLDRDAEAFF.

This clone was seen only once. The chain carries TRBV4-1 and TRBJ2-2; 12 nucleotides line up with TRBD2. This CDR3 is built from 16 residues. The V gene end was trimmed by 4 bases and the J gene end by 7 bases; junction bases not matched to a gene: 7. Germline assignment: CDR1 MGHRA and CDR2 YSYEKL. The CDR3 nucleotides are TGCGCCAGCAGCCGCGATGGACTAGCGGGGAACGGGGAGCTGTTTTTT. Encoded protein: CASSRDGLAGNGELFF.

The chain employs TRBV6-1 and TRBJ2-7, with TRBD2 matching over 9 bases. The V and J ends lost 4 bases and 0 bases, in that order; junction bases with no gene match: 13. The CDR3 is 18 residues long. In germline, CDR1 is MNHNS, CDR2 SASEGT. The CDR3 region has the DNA TGTGCCAGCAGTGGGACCTCCGGGACTAGCAGGCGCTCCTACGAGCAGTACTTC. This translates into CASSGTSGTSRRSYEQYF.

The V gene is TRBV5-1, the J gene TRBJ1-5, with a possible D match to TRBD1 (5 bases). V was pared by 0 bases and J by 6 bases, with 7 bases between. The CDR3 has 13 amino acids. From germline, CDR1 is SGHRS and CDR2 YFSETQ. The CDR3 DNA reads TGCGCCAGCAGCTTGGAGGGGCCTCAGCCCCAGCATTTT. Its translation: CASSLEGPQPQHF.

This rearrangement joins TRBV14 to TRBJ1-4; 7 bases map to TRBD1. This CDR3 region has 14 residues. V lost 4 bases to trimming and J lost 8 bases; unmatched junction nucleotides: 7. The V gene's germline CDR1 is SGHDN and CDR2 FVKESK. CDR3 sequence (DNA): TGTGCCAGCAGCCTCCGGACAGGCTCAGAAAAACTGTTTTTT. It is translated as CASSLRTGSEKLFF.

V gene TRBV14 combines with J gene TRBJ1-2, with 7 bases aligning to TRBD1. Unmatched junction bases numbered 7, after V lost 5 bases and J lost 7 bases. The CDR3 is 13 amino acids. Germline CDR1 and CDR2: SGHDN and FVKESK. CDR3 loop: CASSETGVGGYTF. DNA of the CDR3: TGTGCCAGCAGCGAAACAGGGGTTGGTGGCTACACCTTC.

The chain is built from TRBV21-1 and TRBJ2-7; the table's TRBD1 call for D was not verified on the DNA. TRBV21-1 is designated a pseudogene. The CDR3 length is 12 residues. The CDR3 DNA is TGTGCCAGCAGCAAGACAGGGTACGAGCAGTACTTC. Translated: CASSKTGYEQYF.

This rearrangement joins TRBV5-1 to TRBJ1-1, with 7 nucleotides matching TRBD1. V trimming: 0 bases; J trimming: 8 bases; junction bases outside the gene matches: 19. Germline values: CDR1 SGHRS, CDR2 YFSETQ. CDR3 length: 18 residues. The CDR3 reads CASSLEWARRQGGREAFF. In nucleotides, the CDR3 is TGCGCCAGCAGCTTGGAGTGGGCCAGGCGGCAGGGGGGCAGAGAAGCTTTCTTT.

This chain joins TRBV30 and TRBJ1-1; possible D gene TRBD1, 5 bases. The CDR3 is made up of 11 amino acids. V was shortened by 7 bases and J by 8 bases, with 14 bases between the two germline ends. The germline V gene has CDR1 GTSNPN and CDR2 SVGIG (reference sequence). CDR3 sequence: CAFDSLFEAFF. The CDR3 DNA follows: TGTGCCTTCGACAGTTTATTCGAAGCTTTCTTT.

CDR3 sequence: CASSFSGGVYEQYF. The CDR3 nucleotides are TGTGCCAGCAGCTTCAGCGGGGGCGTCTACGAGCAGTACTTC. The genes are TRBV5-4 and TRBJ2-7; 8 bases line up with TRBD2. Losses at the gene ends were 2 bases for V and 3 bases for J; bases not matched to a gene: 4. The CDR3 consists of 14 residues. Germline V gives CDR1 SGHNT, CDR2 YYREEE (reference sequence).

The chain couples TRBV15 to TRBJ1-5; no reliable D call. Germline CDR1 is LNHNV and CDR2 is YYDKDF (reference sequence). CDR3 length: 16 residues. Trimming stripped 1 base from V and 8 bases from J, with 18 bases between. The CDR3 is CATSRVRGGFLEPQHF. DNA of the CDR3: TGTGCCACCAGCAGAGTTCGAGGTGGTTTCCTAGAGCCCCAGCATTTT.

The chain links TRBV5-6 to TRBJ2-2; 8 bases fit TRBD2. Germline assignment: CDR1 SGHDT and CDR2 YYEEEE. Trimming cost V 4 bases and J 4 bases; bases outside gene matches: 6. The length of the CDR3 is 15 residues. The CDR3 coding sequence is TGTGCCAGCAGCAAGGGACTAGGGGGCACCGGGGAGCTGTTTTTT. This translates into CASSKGLGGTGELFF.

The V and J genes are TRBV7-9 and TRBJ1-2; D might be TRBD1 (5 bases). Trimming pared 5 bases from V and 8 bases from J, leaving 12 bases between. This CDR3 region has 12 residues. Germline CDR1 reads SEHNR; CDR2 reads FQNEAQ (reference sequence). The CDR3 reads CASSPGGWGYTF. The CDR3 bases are TGTGCCAGCAGCCCGGGGGGGTGGGGCTACACCTTC.

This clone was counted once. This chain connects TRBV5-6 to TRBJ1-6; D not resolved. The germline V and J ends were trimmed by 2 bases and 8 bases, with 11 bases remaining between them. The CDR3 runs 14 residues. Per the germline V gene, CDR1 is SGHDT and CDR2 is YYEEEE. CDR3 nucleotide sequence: TGTGCCAGCAGCTTTGTGGTTGTGGATTCACCCCTCCACTTT. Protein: CASSFVVVDSPLHF.